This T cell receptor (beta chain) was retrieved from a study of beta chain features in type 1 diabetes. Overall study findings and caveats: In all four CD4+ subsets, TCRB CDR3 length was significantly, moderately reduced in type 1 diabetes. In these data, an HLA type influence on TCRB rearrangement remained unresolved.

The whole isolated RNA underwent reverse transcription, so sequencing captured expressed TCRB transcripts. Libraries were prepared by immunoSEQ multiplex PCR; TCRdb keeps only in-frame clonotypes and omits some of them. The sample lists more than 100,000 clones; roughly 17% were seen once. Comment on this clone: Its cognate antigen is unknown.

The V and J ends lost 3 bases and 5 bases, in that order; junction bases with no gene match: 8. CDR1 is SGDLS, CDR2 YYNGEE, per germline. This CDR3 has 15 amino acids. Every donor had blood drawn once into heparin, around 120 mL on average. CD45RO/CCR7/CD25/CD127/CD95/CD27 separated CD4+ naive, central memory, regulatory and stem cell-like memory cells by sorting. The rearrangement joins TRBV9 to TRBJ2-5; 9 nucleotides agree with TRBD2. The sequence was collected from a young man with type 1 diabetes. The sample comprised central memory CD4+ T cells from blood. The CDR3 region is CASSETAGGMETQYF. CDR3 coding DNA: TGTGCCAGCAGCGAGACAGCGGGGGGAATGGAGACCCAGTACTTC.